A selection of T cell receptor beta chains follows, all from one sample in a study of cytomegalovirus exposure and HLA in healthy donors. TCRdb's table, derived via immunoSEQ multiplex PCR, lists solely in-frame clones and lacks some. The data show about 92,000 clones, 80% to 90% seen once. Sequencing used PBMCs. The receptors come from a woman in her late teens or twenties in good health and CMV-seropositive. Both conserved end residues are part of each CDR3. A D gene is named only where the DNA matches it firmly. Rows may omit the clone size; those that give it use once, few, many or a size class.

TRBJ2-3 | TRBV27 | . | . | TGTGCCAGCAGTTTAGGAGGAACAGATACGCAGTATTTT | CASSLGGTDTQYF
TRBJ2-3 | TRBV9 | TRBD2 | . | TGTGCCAGCAGCGTAGGGGGAGGGAGGACAGATACGCAGTATTTT | CASSVGGGRTDTQYF
TRBJ1-6 | TRBV4-2 | . | . | TGTGCCAGCAGCGAAATAGGATCGGGAAGCTCCTATAATTCACCCCTCCACTTT | CASSEIGSGSSYNSPLHF
TRBJ2-3 | TRBV5-1 | TRBD2 | . | TGCGCCAGCAGCTTGGTAGCGGGGCGCACAGATACGCAGTATTTT | CASSLVAGRTDTQYF
TRBJ1-2 | TRBV5-4 | . | few | TGTGCCAGCAGCTTGGCCAGGACAGTCTATGGCTACACCTTC | CASSLARTVYGYTF
TRBJ2-1 | TRBV30 | TRBD2 | . | TGTGCCCTGGAAGGGGGCGGGAGGGGGCGCGAGCAGTTCTTC | CALEGGGRGREQFF
TRBJ2-3 | TRBV29-1 | TRBD2 | . | TGCAGCGTTGGGGCTAGCGGGGGGGCAGATACGCAGTATTTT | CSVGASGGADTQYF
TRBJ1-1 | TRBV13 | TRBD1 | . | TGTGCCAGCAGCTTATATTTTGGGGACAGGGTGACAGGGGAAGTAGACACTGAAGCTTTCTTT | CASSLYFGDRVTGEVDTEAFF
TRBJ1-4 | TRBV4-2 | . | . | TGTGCCAGCAGCCAACACCTCAGCGGGAATGAAAAACTGTTTTTT | CASSQHLSGNEKLFF
TRBJ2-3 | TRBV9 | . | . | TGTGCCAGCAGCCTGGGCCTAGCAATCACAGATACGCAGTATTTT | CASSLGLAITDTQYF
TRBJ2-7 | TRBV2 | . | . | TGTGCCAGCTCCCTCTACGAGCAGTACTTC | CASSLYEQYF
TRBJ2-1 | TRBV13 | TRBD1 | . | TGTGCCAGCAGCTTAAGGGGGCACAATGAGCAGTTCTTC | CASSLRGHNEQFF
TRBJ1-4 | TRBV4-2 | . | once | TGTGCCAGCAGCCAACAGACAGATGCAACTAATGAAAAACTGTTTTTT | CASSQQTDATNEKLFF
TRBJ1-6 | TRBV6-5 | TRBD1 | once | TGTGCCAGCAGTTACAAGGGGACAGATTCACCCCTCCACTTT | CASSYKGTDSPLHF
TRBJ1-1 | TRBV4-1 | . | few | TGCGCCAGCAGCCGGCCGGGTCCTGAAGCTTTCTTT | CASSRPGPEAFF
TRBJ1-3 | TRBV6-1 | . | . | TGTGCCAGCGGGCGGACAGTGGACGGAAACACCATATATTTT | CASGRTVDGNTIYF
TRBJ2-5 | TRBV5-6 | TRBD1 | . | TGTGCCAGCGCGGACAGGGGGGCAGAGACCCAGTACTTC | CASADRGAETQYF
TRBJ1-6 | TRBV9 | . | . | TGTGCCAGCAGCGGAGGCGTAGGCCCCAATTCACCCCTCCACTTT | CASSGGVGPNSPLHF
TRBJ1-3 | TRBV5-1 | . | . | TGCGCCAGCAGCGCCGAACAGGGAGGGGGAAACACCATATATTTT | CASSAEQGGGNTIYF
TRBJ2-7 | TRBV28 | . | . | TGTGCCAGCAGTCAGATCCGGACTTTCAGCTCCTACGAGCAGTACTTC | CASSQIRTFSSYEQYF
TRBJ2-7 | TRBV6-5 | TRBD1 | . | TGTGCCAGCAGTCCCCGGGACAGGGGTACATACGAGCAGTACTTC | CASSPRDRGTYEQYF
TRBJ2-5 | TRBV5-1 | . | . | TGCGCCAGCAGTGGGGTTACCGGGGGCCAAGAGACCCAGTACTTC | CASSGVTGGQETQYF
TRBJ2-1 | TRBV25-1 | . | . | TGTGCCAGCAGTGAATACCCAGGGGCTCTATCCTACAATGAGCAGTTCTTC | CASSEYPGALSYNEQFF